This T cell receptor beta chain is from a study of CD8 T cells in Susac syndrome. The CDR3 runs to 15 residues. Germline assignment: CDR1 GTSNPN and CDR2 SVGIG (reference sequence). V gave up 4 bases and J gave up 4 bases; unmatched junction bases: 12. A quantity of about 0.5 to 1 ug RNA underwent reverse transcription using random hexamers. Via MiXCR, TCRdb re-called the immunoSEQ multiplex PCR reads, giving one row per CDR3 protein. The repertoire includes roughly 200,000 distinct CDR3 sequences, almost 96% of them detected once, and 0.093% sits in the top ten. From blood CD8+ and CD4+ T cells, TCR beta sequences were generated.

This clonotype was obtained from a human donor with multiple sclerosis. The chain employs TRBV30 and TRBJ2-7, with 8 nucleotides matching TRBD2. Sequencing used CD4+ T cells from PBMCs. In nucleotides, the CDR3 is TGTGCCTGGACGCAACTTGGACTAGCCGGTTACGAGCAGTACTTC. The encoded protein is CAWTQLGLAGYEQYF.